The 21 T cell receptor beta chains listed next were all sequenced from one sample in a study of blood T cell repertoires in COVID-19. Sequencing used immunoSEQ multiplex PCR; TCRdb keeps in-frame clones, though not all of them. This table holds about 250,000 clones, approximately 80% found once. Material: peripheral blood. These receptors all come from a man aged 35-49 years with acute or convalescent COVID-19.

The chain recombines TRBV5-1 with TRBJ2-1, with a possible D match to TRBD2 (6 bases). CDR1 SGHRS and CDR2 YFSETQ come from the germline V gene. CDR3 length equals 17 residues. Trimming took 1 base from V and 0 from J, leaving 14 bases between them. The CDR3 loop is CASSLNVGGSSYNEQFF. As DNA, the CDR3 is TGCGCCAGCAGCTTGAACGTGGGGGGAAGCTCCTACAATGAGCAGTTCTTC.

J is TRBJ2-1 and V is TRBV7-2; TRBD2 is a possible D gene (5 bases). CDR1 is SGHTA, CDR2 FQGNSA, per germline. The length of the CDR3 is 14 residues. Trimming removed 3 bases at V and 8 bases at J, with 14 bases between. The CDR3: CASSFRTLDDEQFF. The CDR3 nucleotides read TGTGCCAGCAGCTTCAGGACTCTGGACGATGAGCAGTTCTTC.

This chain uses TRBV5-4 with TRBJ2-3; 9 bases map to TRBD2. The germline V gene has CDR1 SGHNT and CDR2 YYREEE (reference sequence). The length of the CDR3 is 15 residues. Trimming took 4 bases from V and 6 from J; bases not matched to a gene: 9. DNA for the CDR3: TGTGCCAGCAGCCGGGGGCTAGCGGGGCACGATACGCAGTATTTT. It translates to CASSRGLAGHDTQYF.

The V call is TRBV13, the J call TRBJ2-7; TRBD1 aligns across 7 bases. CDR1 and CDR2 (germline): PRHDT, FYEKMQ (reference sequence). The CDR3 runs to 13 residues. The V and J ends lost 5 bases and 2 bases, in that order; junction bases with no gene match: 3. The CDR3 spells CASSPGTAYEQYF. The CDR3 DNA sequence: TGTGCCAGCAGCCCCGGGACAGCCTACGAGCAGTACTTC.

The gene calls are TRBV7-2 and TRBJ1-2; a possible D gene is TRBD1 (6 bases). The V end was cut by 5 bases, the J end by 0 bases, with 16 bases between. This CDR3 has 16 amino acids. The germline V gene has CDR1 SGHTA and CDR2 FQGNSA. CDR3: CASSIRGGQTNYGYTF. In DNA, the CDR3 is TGTGCCAGCAGCATAAGGGGCGGACAGACTAACTATGGCTACACCTTC. The full variable domain, rest sourced from reference TRBV7-2 and TRBJ1-2, is GAGVSQSPSNKVTEKGKDVELRCDPISGHTALYWYRQSLGQGLEFLIYFQGNSAPDKSGLPSDRFSAERTGGSVSTLTIQRTQQEDSAVYLCASSIRGGQTNYGYTFGSGTRLTVV.

This chain uses TRBV11-2 with TRBJ2-5; perhaps TRBD1 as D (5 bases). V was trimmed by 1 base and J by 2 bases, leaving 8 bases between them. Germline-derived CDR1 and CDR2 are SGHAT and FQNNGV. CDR3 size: 14 residues. CDR3 sequence: CASSLGQTQETQYF. In DNA form, the CDR3 reads TGTGCCAGCAGCTTAGGACAGACTCAAGAGACCCAGTACTTC.

The genes are TRBV27 and TRBJ2-7, with D possibly being TRBD2 (5 bases). CDR3 length: 12 amino acids. With 7 bases removed from V and 6 bases from J, the gap between germline ends came to 13 bases. CDR1 is MNHEY and CDR2 is SMNVEV in the germline V gene (reference sequence). CDR3 in amino acids: CASMNEGGEQYF. The CDR3 DNA reads as TGTGCCAGCATGAACGAGGGTGGCGAGCAGTACTTC.

The sample holds one count of this clone. This chain links TRBV6-2 or TRBV6-3 with TRBJ2-1; 9 bases match TRBD2. Trimming at V came to 2 bases and at J to 6 bases, leaving 5 bases not matched to a gene. This CDR3 contains 15 residues. Germline CDR1 is MNHEY and CDR2 is SVGEGT. The CDR3 DNA follows: TGTGCCAGCAGTTACGGAGCGGGAGGTTTCAATGAGCAGTTCTTC. Translating it yields CASSYGAGGFNEQFF.

V and J are TRBV19 and TRBJ1-1, with D possibly being TRBD1 (5 bases). Germline V gives CDR1 LNHDA, CDR2 SQIVND (reference sequence). Trimming shortened V by 6 bases and J by 5 bases, and 10 bases separated the two germline ends. The CDR3 has 12 amino acids. In DNA form, the CDR3 reads TGTGCCAGTAGACAGGTTCAAACTGAAGCTTTCTTT. It encodes CASRQVQTEAFF.

This clone has only a few counts. The chain is built from TRBV5-1 and TRBJ1-2, with D possibly matching TRBD1 (5 bases). Trimming left V 0 bases short and J 6 bases short, with 12 bases between. The germline V gene has CDR1 SGHRS and CDR2 YFSETQ. CDR3 size: 14 residues. CDR3: CASSLGQNIDGYTF. In DNA, the CDR3 is TGCGCCAGCAGCTTGGGACAGAACATAGATGGCTACACCTTC. Drawing the rest from reference TRBV5-1 and TRBJ1-2, the complete variable domain is KAGVTQTPRYLIKTRGQQVTLSCSPISGHRSVSWYQQTPGQGLQFLFEYFSETQRNKGNFPGRFSGRQFSNSRSEMNVSTLELGDSALYLCASSLGQNIDGYTFGSGTRLTVV.

In its sample, this clone was seen once. The chain is built from TRBV6-5 and TRBJ1-2; D is uncertain. CDR1 is MNHEY and CDR2 is SVGAGI in the germline V gene. V dropped 6 bases and J dropped 3 bases, with 11 bases sitting between them. CDR3 length: 13 residues. This chain's CDR3 is CASSPGKDYGYTF. The CDR3 DNA reads as TGTGCCAGCAGCCCGGGGAAAGACTATGGCTACACCTTC.

The rearrangement joins TRBV7-2 to TRBJ2-1; TRBD1 is a possible D gene (6 bases). Germline V gives CDR1 SGHTA, CDR2 FQGNSA. The CDR3 runs to 13 residues. V gave up 5 bases and J gave up 9 bases, with 14 bases separating them. The CDR3: CASSAQTGFEQFF. CDR3 coding DNA: TGTGCCAGCAGCGCTCAGACAGGTTTTGAGCAGTTCTTC.

The gene calls are TRBV27 and TRBJ2-5; 9 bases are shared with TRBD1. Unmatched junction bases numbered 11, after V lost 6 bases and J lost 6 bases. The CDR3 totals 15 residues. CDR1 MNHEY and CDR2 SMNVEV come from the germline V gene (reference sequence). The CDR3 region has the DNA TGTGCCAGCAGCTCCTCCGGGACAGGGAGGAAGACCCAGTACTTC. Protein: CASSSSGTGRKTQYF.

As for this clone: The sample carries other DNA sequences with the same CDR3. J is TRBJ1-5 and V is TRBV30; 10 nucleotides match TRBD1. Germline V gene sequence: CDR1 GTSNPN, CDR2 SVGIG (reference sequence). Trimming took 5 bases from V and 7 from J; bases not matched to a gene: 5. This CDR3 contains 13 residues. This chain's CDR3 is CAWAGTGDQPQHF. CDR3 coding DNA: TGTGCCTGGGCCGGGACAGGGGACCAGCCCCAGCATTTT.

The rearrangement uses TRBV7-7 and TRBJ2-5; TRBD2 is a possible D gene (5 bases). Trimming shortened V by 5 bases and J by 4 bases, and 14 bases separated the two germline ends. The CDR3 contains 14 residues. Germline V gene data show CDR1 as SSHAT and CDR2 as FNYEAQ (reference sequence). CDR3 region: CASSRLGIGETQYF. In DNA, the CDR3 is TGTGCCAGCAGCCGACTCGGGATTGGAGAGACCCAGTACTTC.

This chain links TRBV19 with TRBJ2-6; D is perhaps TRBD1 (5 bases). The length of the CDR3 is 19 residues. Germline CDR1 is LNHDA and CDR2 is SQIVND (reference sequence). V was shortened by 3 bases and J by 0 bases, with 18 bases between the two germline ends. The CDR3 DNA reads as TGTGCCAGTAGTATTGGCAGGGAATCGGTCACCTCTGGGGCCAACGTCCTGACTTTC. Translating gives CASSIGRESVTSGANVLTF. The whole variable domain, filled in from reference TRBV19 and TRBJ2-6, reads DGGITQSPKYLFRKEGQNVTLSCEQNLNHDAMYWYRQDPGQGLRLIYYSQIVNDFQKGDIAEGYSVSREKKESFPLTVTSAQKNPTAFYLCASSIGRESVTSGANVLTFGAGSRLTVL.

The gene calls are TRBV28 and TRBJ1-1, with 8 positions matching TRBD1. V dropped 6 bases and J dropped 1; count of bases not matched to a gene: 7. Germline assignment: CDR1 MDHEN and CDR2 SYDVKM. The CDR3 is made up of 15 amino acids. The CDR3 spells CASRPLDRGNTEAFF. Written as DNA, the CDR3 is TGTGCCAGCAGACCTCTAGACAGGGGGAACACTGAAGCTTTCTTT. Complete variable domain (other parts from reference TRBV28 and TRBJ1-1): DVKVTQSSRYLVKRTGEKVFLECVQDMDHENMFWYRQDPGLGLRLIYFSYDVKMKEKGDIPEGYSVSREKKERFSLILESASTNQTSMYLCASRPLDRGNTEAFFGQGTRLTVV.

This clone has a handful of counts. The rearrangement uses TRBV2 and TRBJ1-1; D remains unclear. The V gene lost 4 bases and the J gene lost 10 bases, with 10 bases spanning the gap. The germline gives CDR1 SNHLY, CDR2 FYNNEI. This CDR3 spans 11 amino acids. The CDR3 sequence is CASSVELSAFF. The DNA for the CDR3 is TGTGCCAGCAGTGTAGAGTTATCAGCTTTCTTT.

This sequence joins TRBV15 and TRBJ2-7; 8 positions agree with TRBD1. This CDR3 is built from 15 residues. Germline assignment: CDR1 LNHNV and CDR2 YYDKDF (reference sequence). The ends lost 3 bases at V and 6 bases at J; junction bases unmatched: 10. CDR3 DNA: TGTGCCACCAGCAGTACGGGACAGGTCCACGTCGAGCAGTACTTC. Translating gives CATSSTGQVHVEQYF.

The chain recombines TRBV9 with TRBJ2-7, with TRBD2 identical over 9 bases. V lost 3 bases, J lost 5 bases, and 6 bases stayed unmatched. The CDR3 contains 14 residues. In germline, CDR1 is SGDLS, CDR2 YYNGEE. CDR3 amino acids: CASSEVAGAHEQYF. The CDR3 DNA reads TGTGCCAGCAGCGAGGTAGCGGGAGCCCACGAGCAGTACTTC. Variable domain in full (rest from reference TRBV9 and TRBJ2-7): DSGVTQTPKHLITATGQRVTLRCSPRSGDLSVYWYQQSLDQGLQFLIQYYNGEERAKGNILERFSAQQFPDLHSELNLSSLELGDSALYFCASSEVAGAHEQYFGPGTRLTVT.

V gene TRBV29-1 combines with J gene TRBJ1-1, with D tentatively TRBD1 (5 bases). The CDR3 runs 12 residues. Per the germline V gene, CDR1 is SQVTM and CDR2 is ANQGSEA. V lost 7 bases and J lost 1, with 10 bases in between. In nucleotides, the CDR3 is TGCAGCGCGTGGGGGGGGAACACTGAAGCTTTCTTT. This sequence encodes CSAWGGNTEAFF.